The clone carrying this TCR beta chain has a single count. Both 60 Vbeta primers and 13 Jbeta primers went into the PCR. TCRdb keeps only in-frame clones here, not all; method: immunoSEQ multiplex PCR. The profile shows 90,000 to 150,000 clones, about three quarters of them singletons. The entry originates in a study of cytomegalovirus exposure and HLA in healthy donors. The sequence came from a female donor in good health and CMV-seronegative. Sequencing used PBMCs.

CDR3 sequence (DNA): TGTGCCAGTAGGCTTGACAGGGCTTCTGGAAACACCATATATTTT. The encoded protein is CASRLDRASGNTIYF. This chain links TRBV19 with TRBJ1-3; 7 bases map to TRBD1. Germline V CDR1 and CDR2: LNHDA, SQIVND (reference sequence). The CDR3 consists of 15 residues. The trim removed 6 bases at V and 1 base at J, leaving 6 bases unmatched.